This T cell receptor (beta chain) was identified during a study of blood T cells in healthy people across ages. PCR was performed a second time for roughly 7 to 11 cycles using a sample-barcoded 5' primer and a J-beta primer mix. TCRdb reprocessed the 5' RACE reads with MiXCR, giving one entry per CDR3 protein. The data contain about 1.5 million distinct CDR3 sequences, 42% of them singletons. Every sample had a minimum of 6 million PBMCs isolated. Total RNA, at least 5 micrograms per sample, came from PBMCs. Study-level results: Compared with aged donors, long-lived donors showed fewer expanded clones, suggesting selection. TCR beta diversity, measured per million T cells, fell in a roughly linear way with age.

Concerning this clonotype: Its target is unknown.

Germline V lookup: CDR1 SGHTA, CDR2 FQGNSA. The CDR3 extends over 20 amino acids. V trimming: 5 bases; J trimming: 0 bases; junction bases outside the gene matches: 9. The sequencing input was blood. The receptor's source is a woman between 18 and 29 years old in good health. The chain joins TRBV7-2 to TRBJ2-6, with 14 bases that match TRBD2. The CDR3 region has the DNA TGTGCCAGCAGCCTGGGACTAGCGGGAGTTCTCCCCTCTGGGGCCAACGTCCTGACTTTC. Translating it yields CASSLGLAGVLPSGANVLTF. Full variable domain (outside the CDR3, taken from reference TRBV7-2 and TRBJ2-6): GAGVSQSPSNKVTEKGKDVELRCDPISGHTALYWYRQSLGQGLEFLIYFQGNSAPDKSGLPSDRFSAERTGGSVSTLTIQRTQQEDSAVYLCASSLGLAGVLPSGANVLTFGAGSRLTVL.